Below, 28 T cell receptor beta chains from the same sample are listed, as sequenced in a study of T cell repertoires in cytomegalovirus infection. TCRdb independently ran MiXCR on the reads; one entry per CDR3 protein. The sample includes roughly 300,000 distinct CDR3 sequences, more than 9% of them seen just once. The specimen sequenced was PBMCs. These receptors were taken from a human donor in good health (CMV status not recorded). Some clones in this sample may be carry-over from other donors' samples.

The J gene is TRBJ1-1, the V gene TRBV28; the D gene is possibly TRBD1 (5 bases). The germline V gene has CDR1 MDHEN and CDR2 SYDVKM. The CDR3 loop spans 15 amino acids. V was trimmed by 7 bases and J by 1 base, leaving 16 bases between them. CDR3 loop: CASTTSGGGNTEAFF. Here the CDR3 DNA reads TGTGCCAGCACCACGTCGGGGGGAGGGAACACTGAAGCTTTCTTT.

This clonotype was seen repeatedly, ten times or more. V gene TRBV19 combines with J gene TRBJ1-5; maybe TRBD1 (5 bases). Trimming stripped 5 bases from V and 0 bases from J, with 17 bases between. Germline loops: CDR1 LNHDA, CDR2 SQIVND (reference sequence). This CDR3 comprises 17 residues. CDR3 amino acids: CASSLTRGTYSNQPQHF. The CDR3 bases are TGTGCCAGTAGTCTGACAAGGGGAACCTATAGCAATCAGCCCCAGCATTTT.

Only a few counts were recorded for this clonotype. This chain joins TRBV20-1 and TRBJ2-5; no clear D. Trimming took off 1 base at V and 4 bases at J, with 16 bases between the two ends. Germline CDR1 and CDR2: DFQATT and SNEGSKA (reference sequence). The CDR3 loop spans 15 amino acids. The CDR3 region is CSARVPGPTAETQYF. Here the CDR3 DNA reads TGCAGTGCTAGAGTTCCCGGGCCCACGGCAGAGACCCAGTACTTC.

This clonotype has ten or more counts. The chain recombines TRBV5-1 with TRBJ2-2; no reliable D call. This CDR3 region has 13 residues. Germline-derived CDR1 and CDR2 are SGHRS and YFSETQ. Trimming stripped 0 bases from V and 5 bases from J, with 5 bases between. The CDR3 sequence: CASSLARTGELFF. CDR3 DNA: TGCGCCAGCAGCTTGGCGAGGACCGGGGAGCTGTTTTTT. The whole variable domain, remainder taken from reference TRBV5-1 and TRBJ2-2, is KAGVTQTPRYLIKTRGQQVTLSCSPISGHRSVSWYQQTPGQGLQFLFEYFSETQRNKGNFPGRFSGRQFSNSRSEMNVSTLELGDSALYLCASSLARTGELFFGEGSRLTVL.

This clonotype was recorded many times. The J gene is TRBJ1-6, the V gene TRBV25-1; D ambiguous. V was trimmed by 5 bases and J by 4 bases, leaving 12 bases between them. Germline V gene sequence: CDR1 MGHDK, CDR2 SYGVNS. The CDR3 extends over 15 amino acids. Written as DNA, the CDR3 is TGTGCCAGCAGTACCGGAGGTCAATATAATTCACCCCTCCACTTT. This gives the protein CASSTGGQYNSPLHF.

The CDR3: CATSRPTGTARDEKLFF. CDR3 coding DNA: TGTGCCACCAGCAGGCCAACAGGAACCGCGAGGGATGAAAAACTGTTTTTT. The V call is TRBV15, the J call TRBJ1-4; a possible D gene is TRBD1 (5 bases). The CDR3 loop spans 17 amino acids. CDR1 is LNHNV, CDR2 YYDKDF, per germline (reference sequence). The ends were cut back, 3 bases at V and 6 bases at J, with 20 bases in the middle.

This clonotype was counted a few times. This chain connects TRBV7-6 to TRBJ1-6, with D unclear. V was trimmed by 5 bases and J by 9 bases, leaving 14 bases between them. CDR1 SGHVS and CDR2 FNYEAQ come from the germline V gene. The CDR3 consists of 14 residues. The CDR3 loop reads CASSPSTGGSPLHF. The CDR3 nucleotides are TGTGCCAGCAGCCCCAGCACTGGCGGTTCACCCCTCCACTTT. The whole variable domain, filled in from reference TRBV7-6 and TRBJ1-6, reads GAGVSQSPRYKVTKRGQDVALRCDPISGHVSLYWYRQALGQGPEFLTYFNYEAQQDKSGLPNDRFSAERPEGSISTLTIQRTEQRDSAMYRCASSPSTGGSPLHFGNGTRLTVT.

This clonotype was seen more than once but under ten times. This chain joins TRBV12-3 or TRBV12-4 and TRBJ2-3; D unresolved. Deletions cut 0 bases from V and 6 bases from J, with 10 bases between. CDR3 size: 14 residues. Here the CDR3 DNA reads TGTGCCAGCAGTTTAGCCAGCCCGGCGGATACGCAGTATTTT. Translating gives CASSLASPADTQYF.

This clonotype was recorded at least ten times. The chain has TRBV27 and TRBJ2-7, with 8 bases lining up with TRBD2. In germline, CDR1 is MNHEY, CDR2 SMNVEV (reference sequence). V trimming: 8 bases; J trimming: 5 bases; junction bases outside the gene matches: 8. The CDR3 runs to 13 residues. The CDR3 region has the DNA TGTGCCAGCCAAGGCGGGGGGACGAACGAGCAGTACTTC. Translation: CASQGGGTNEQYF.

This clonotype appeared many times. CDR3 amino acids: CASSVGLAVGYQETQYF. The CDR3 DNA sequence: TGTGCCAGCAGTGTCGGGCTAGCGGTGGGGTACCAAGAGACCCAGTACTTC. The rearrangement uses TRBV6-1 and TRBJ2-5, with 7 bases matching TRBD2. The CDR3 is 17 amino acids. V lost 4 bases and J lost 0; bases outside the gene matches: 11. The germline CDR1 and CDR2 sequences are MNHNS and SASEGT.

The genes are TRBV12-3 or TRBV12-4 and TRBJ2-1; 9 nucleotides line up with TRBD2. This CDR3 is built from 16 residues. V was pared by 0 bases and J by 8 bases, with 8 bases of the junction left unmatched. The CDR3 DNA sequence: TGTGCCAGCAGTTTAGCGCGAGGCGGGAGGGCCCATGAGCAGTTCTTC. Translation gives CASSLARGGRAHEQFF.

The chain recombines TRBV11-3 with TRBJ1-1, with no clear D. V lost 5 bases and J lost 3, with 13 bases in between. The germline CDR1 and CDR2 sequences are SGHNT and YENEEA. The CDR3 loop spans 14 amino acids. In DNA, the CDR3 is TGTGCCAGCAGCCGACGCGGCGTGGACACTGAAGCTTTCTTT. This sequence encodes CASSRRGVDTEAFF. Supplemented by reference TRBV11-3 and TRBJ1-1, the full variable domain reads EAGVVQSPRYKIIEKKQPVAFWCNPISGHNTLYWYLQNLGQGPELLIRYENEEAVDDSQLPKDRFSAERLKGVDSTLKIQPAELGDSAVYLCASSRRGVDTEAFFGQGTRLTVV.

This clonotype was picked up many times. This chain uses TRBV7-3 with TRBJ2-3; possibly TRBD1 for D (5 bases). Trimming pared 5 bases from V and 4 bases from J, leaving 16 bases between. The germline V gene encodes CDR1 SGHTA and CDR2 FQGTGA. CDR3 length: 15 amino acids. The CDR3 DNA reads as TGTGCCAGCAGCCCCGTTGGGGCATTTGCAGATACGCAGTATTTT. It yields the protein CASSPVGAFADTQYF. Full variable domain (rest looked up from reference TRBV7-3 and TRBJ2-3): GAGVSQTPSNKVTEKGKYVELRCDPISGHTALYWYRQSLGQGPEFLIYFQGTGAADDSGLPNDRFFAVRPEGSVSTLKIQRTERGDSAVYLCASSPVGAFADTQYFGPGTRLTVL.

This clonotype was counted a few times. The chain joins TRBV7-2 to TRBJ2-7, with D hard to call. V lost 3 bases to trimming and J lost 4 bases, with 10 bases between them. Germline V lookup: CDR1 SGHTA, CDR2 FQGNSA. The CDR3 is 13 residues long. The CDR3 region has the DNA TGTGCCAGCAGCTTCTTCAAGAATTACGAGCAGTACTTC. Translating it yields CASSFFKNYEQYF.

This clonotype was seen many times. This chain uses TRBV7-2 with TRBJ2-7; 8 bases match TRBD1. Trimming cost V 5 bases and J 5 bases; bases outside gene matches: 11. CDR1 is SGHTA and CDR2 is FQGNSA in the germline V gene. The CDR3 sequence is 15 residues long. CDR3 DNA: TGTGCCAGCAGCACCGAGACAGGGGTTGCGCACGAGCAGTACTTC. It encodes CASSTETGVAHEQYF.

V usage is TRBV2 and J usage is TRBJ2-1, with a possible D match to TRBD2 (6 bases). Germline CDR1 is SNHLY and CDR2 is FYNNEI. Trimming shortened V by 3 bases and J by 5 bases, and 11 bases separated the two germline ends. There are 14 residues in the CDR3. The CDR3 DNA is TGTGCCAGCAGTGACCAGCGGGTAGACAATGAGCAGTTCTTC. Its translation is CASSDQRVDNEQFF.

This chain links TRBV9 with TRBJ1-5; D unresolved. Germline V lookup: CDR1 SGDLS, CDR2 YYNGEE. The CDR3 runs to 14 residues. With 0 bases removed from V and 5 bases from J, the gap between germline ends came to 9 bases. This chain's CDR3 is CASSVEGLDQPQHF. In DNA, the CDR3 is TGTGCCAGCAGCGTAGAGGGTTTGGATCAGCCCCAGCATTTT.

The chain joins TRBV7-2 to TRBJ1-1; no definite D call. Germline loops: CDR1 SGHTA, CDR2 FQGNSA. Trimming took 3 bases from V and 8 from J, leaving 10 bases between them. The CDR3 is made up of 12 amino acids. CDR3 sequence reads: CASSLTLAEAFF. CDR3 bases: TGTGCCAGCAGCTTGACCCTCGCGGAAGCTTTCTTT.

The V and J genes are TRBV15 and TRBJ1-1; weak D call: TRBD1 (5 bases). Trimming took off 0 bases at V and 2 bases at J, with 10 bases between the two ends. Germline loops: CDR1 LNHNV, CDR2 YYDKDF (reference sequence). The CDR3 runs to 15 residues. The CDR3 region is CATSREQGSNTEAFF. The CDR3 DNA reads as TGTGCCACCAGCAGAGAGCAGGGCTCTAACACTGAAGCTTTCTTT.

This clonotype was detected once. This rearrangement joins TRBV28 to TRBJ2-7; TRBD1 matches at 9 bases. CDR3 size: 14 residues. Germline V lookup: CDR1 MDHEN, CDR2 SYDVKM. The trim removed 6 bases at V and 3 bases at J, leaving 6 bases unmatched. CDR3 protein: CASRSQGASYEQYF. The CDR3 bases are TGTGCCAGCAGGTCACAGGGGGCGAGCTACGAGCAGTACTTC.

This clonotype was found many times. The chain uses TRBV6-6 and TRBJ2-7, with D tentatively TRBD2 (6 bases). Trimming cost V 2 bases and J 3 bases, with 17 bases left between them. The CDR3 spans 16 residues. Germline V CDR1 and CDR2: MNHNY, SVGAGI (reference sequence). The CDR3 nucleotides read TGTGCCAGCAGTTACGGGGGGAAGCCCTTGGTCTACGAGCAGTACTTC. Translating gives CASSYGGKPLVYEQYF.

This clonotype was seen just once. It may be a read error: a sequence one base away is much more abundant. The genes are TRBV12-3 or TRBV12-4 and TRBJ2-7; D not resolved. The CDR3 is 13 residues long. The CDR3 loop reads CGSSLAPNPEQYF. The CDR3 DNA reads TGTGGCAGCAGTTTAGCCCCCAACCCCGAGCAGTACTTC.

This clonotype was seen ten or more times. V is TRBV7-6 and J is TRBJ2-3; perhaps TRBD2 as D (6 bases). Germline loops: CDR1 SGHVS, CDR2 FNYEAQ. Trimming took 4 bases from V and 6 from J, leaving 8 bases between them. The CDR3 is made up of 12 amino acids. CDR3 in DNA: TGTGCCAGCAGCTCTGCGGGGGATACGCAGTATTTT. Its protein product is CASSSAGDTQYF.

This clonotype was observed a handful of times. The chain is built from TRBV6-1 and TRBJ1-2; D ambiguous. Trimming removed 7 bases at V and 8 bases at J, with 20 bases between. Germline V lookup: CDR1 MNHNS, CDR2 SASEGT. The CDR3 runs 14 residues. Here the CDR3 reads CASIDPGRRKGYTF. The CDR3 nucleotides are TGTGCCAGCATCGATCCGGGCAGAAGGAAAGGCTACACCTTC.

In its sample, this clonotype was seen many times. This chain connects TRBV7-2 to TRBJ2-7, with 10 bases lining up with TRBD2. Germline CDR1 SGHTA, CDR2 FQGNSA. The length of the CDR3 is 16 residues. V shed 7 bases and J 2 bases; nucleotides not matched to a gene: 11. CDR3 region: CASTKFSGGMTYEQYF. CDR3 coding DNA: TGTGCCAGCACCAAATTTAGCGGGGGGATGACCTACGAGCAGTACTTC.

This clonotype was picked up a small number of times. The chain combines TRBV25-1 with TRBJ2-6; no reliable D call. The CDR3 runs to 17 residues. Germline V gene sequence: CDR1 MGHDK, CDR2 SYGVNS. V lost 1 base, J lost 0 bases, and 10 bases lay in between. The CDR3 DNA follows: TGTGCCAGCAGTGAATCATCCGGATTCTCTGGGGCCAACGTCCTGACTTTC. Amino acid sequence: CASSESSGFSGANVLTF.

This clonotype has only a few counts. The rearrangement links TRBV6-1 to TRBJ2-1; the match to TRBD2 covers 7 bases. The ends lost 8 bases at V and 3 bases at J; junction bases unmatched: 7. The CDR3 runs 14 residues. CDR1 is MNHNS and CDR2 is SASEGT in the germline V gene. The CDR3 loop is CASWAGEIYNEQFF. The CDR3 coding sequence is TGTGCCAGCTGGGCGGGGGAGATCTACAATGAGCAGTTCTTC.

The gene calls are TRBV6-2 or TRBV6-3 and TRBJ2-1; 15 positions agree with TRBD2. The V segment lost 5 bases and the J segment 5 bases; nucleotides outside the gene matches: 10. CDR3 length: 18 residues. Germline V gives CDR1 MNHEY, CDR2 SVGEGT. CDR3 protein: CASSGGTSGRNLNNEQFF. CDR3 bases: TGTGCCAGCAGTGGGGGGACTAGCGGGAGGAATCTCAACAATGAGCAGTTCTTC.